This TCR beta chain derives from a study of blood T cell repertoires in COVID-19. Study context: Sample material is recorded as cDNA or gDNA derived from T cells, B-cell-depleted T cells, or PBMCs.

Profiled with immunoSEQ multiplex PCR; TCRdb holds only in-frame clones, not every one. The top ten hold more than 2.5% of the sample, which has around 49,000 clones, 65% to 90% seen once. This clone was found a few times. This CDR3 region has 16 residues. CDR1 and CDR2 (germline): LNHNV, YYDKDF (reference sequence). The germline V and J ends were trimmed by 5 bases and 7 bases, with 21 bases remaining between them. This sequence was found in a woman aged 55-69 years with acute or convalescent COVID-19. The chain recombines TRBV15 with TRBJ2-1, with D perhaps TRBD1 (5 bases). Sequenced: peripheral blood. The CDR3 sequence is CATSVLDRQRTNEQFF. CDR3 bases: TGTGCCACCAGCGTCTTAGACAGACAAAGGACAAATGAGCAGTTCTTC.